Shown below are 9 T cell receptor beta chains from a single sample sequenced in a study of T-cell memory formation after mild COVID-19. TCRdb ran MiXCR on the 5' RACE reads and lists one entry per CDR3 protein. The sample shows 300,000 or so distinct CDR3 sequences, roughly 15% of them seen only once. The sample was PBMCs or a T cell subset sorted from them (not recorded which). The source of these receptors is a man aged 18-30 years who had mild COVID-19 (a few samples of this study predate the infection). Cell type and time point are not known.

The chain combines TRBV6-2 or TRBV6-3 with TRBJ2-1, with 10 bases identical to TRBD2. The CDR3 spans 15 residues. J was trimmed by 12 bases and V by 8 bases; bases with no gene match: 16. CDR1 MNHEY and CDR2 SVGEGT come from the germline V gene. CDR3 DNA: TGTGCCAGCTGGAGCGGGGGGGCGATTTCTAAAGTGCAGTTCTTC. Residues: CASWSGGAISKVQFF.

As DNA, the CDR3 is TGTGCCAGCAGCGGACGGGGGGAAGAGACCCAGTACTTC. It codes for CASSGRGEETQYF. This sequence joins TRBV7-9 and TRBJ2-5; 7 positions agree with TRBD2. CDR1 is SEHNR, CDR2 FQNEAQ, per germline (reference sequence). Trimming at V came to 5 bases and at J to 3 bases, leaving 3 bases not matched to a gene. The CDR3 sequence is 13 residues long.

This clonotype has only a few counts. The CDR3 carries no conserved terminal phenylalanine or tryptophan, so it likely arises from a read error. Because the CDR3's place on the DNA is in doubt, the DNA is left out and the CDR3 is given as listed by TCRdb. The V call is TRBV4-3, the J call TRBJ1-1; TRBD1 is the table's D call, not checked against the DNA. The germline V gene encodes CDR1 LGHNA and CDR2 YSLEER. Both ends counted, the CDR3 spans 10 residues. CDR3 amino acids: CASSQDGQGV.

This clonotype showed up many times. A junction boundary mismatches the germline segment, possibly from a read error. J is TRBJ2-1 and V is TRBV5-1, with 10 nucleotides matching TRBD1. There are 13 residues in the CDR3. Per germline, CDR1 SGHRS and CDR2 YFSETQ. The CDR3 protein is CASSLGQGNEQFF. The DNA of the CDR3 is TGTGCCAGCAGTCTGGGACAGGGGAATGAGCAGTTCTTC.

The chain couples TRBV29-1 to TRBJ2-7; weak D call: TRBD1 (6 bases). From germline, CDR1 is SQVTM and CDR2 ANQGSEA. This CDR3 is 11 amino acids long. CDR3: CTDQRGISQYF. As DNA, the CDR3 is TGCACCGACCAGAGGGGGATTTCGCAGTACTTC.

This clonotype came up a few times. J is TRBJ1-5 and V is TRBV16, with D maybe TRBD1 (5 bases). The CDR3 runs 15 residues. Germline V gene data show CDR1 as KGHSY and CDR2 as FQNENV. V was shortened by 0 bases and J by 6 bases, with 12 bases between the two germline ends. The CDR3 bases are TGTGCCAGCAGCCAATCCGGCGGGGCGGGTCAGCCCCAGCATTTT. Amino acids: CASSQSGGAGQPQHF.

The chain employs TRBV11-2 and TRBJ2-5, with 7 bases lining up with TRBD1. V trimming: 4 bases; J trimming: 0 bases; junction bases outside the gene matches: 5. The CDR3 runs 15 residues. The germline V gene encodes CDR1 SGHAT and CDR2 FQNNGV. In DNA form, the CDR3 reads TGTGCCAGCAGCTCCCTACAGGGGTACCAAGAGACCCAGTACTTC. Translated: CASSSLQGYQETQYF.

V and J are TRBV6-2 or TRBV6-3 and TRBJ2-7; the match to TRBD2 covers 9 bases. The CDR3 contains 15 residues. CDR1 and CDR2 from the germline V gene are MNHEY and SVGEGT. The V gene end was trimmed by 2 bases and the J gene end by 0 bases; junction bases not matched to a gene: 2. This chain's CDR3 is CASSYERGVSYEQYV. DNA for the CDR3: TGTGCCAGCAGTTACGAGCGGGGGGTCTCCTACGAGCAGTACGTC.

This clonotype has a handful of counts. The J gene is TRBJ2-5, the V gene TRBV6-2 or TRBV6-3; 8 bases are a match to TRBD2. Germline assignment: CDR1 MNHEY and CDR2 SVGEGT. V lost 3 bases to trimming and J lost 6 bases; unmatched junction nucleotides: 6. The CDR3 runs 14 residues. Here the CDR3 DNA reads TGTGCCAGCAGTTATAAGCGGGGGCAAAAGACCCAGTACTTC. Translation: CASSYKRGQKTQYF.